This record concerns one T cell receptor (beta chain) sequence. Antigen specificity is unknown. The source of the sample is a study of T-cell memory formation after mild COVID-19. Barcoded TCR alpha and TCR beta cDNA libraries with UMIs came from 5'RACE using constant-segment primers. Via MiXCR, TCRdb re-called the 5' RACE reads, giving one row per CDR3 protein. The sample has approximately 480,000 distinct CDR3 sequences, 18% seen once. Findings and limits, study-wide: CM and EM subsets held most contracting CD4+ clones; EMRA held CD8+ ones. Pre-infection memory held some responding clones, suggesting pre-existing cross-reactive T cells responded.

The material sequenced was PBMCs or a T cell subset sorted from them (not recorded which). The sequence was collected from an adult woman who had mild COVID-19 (a few samples of this study predate the infection). Cell type and time point are not known.

CDR3 bases: TGCGCCAGCAGCCAAGCCGGGCACAATGAGCAGTTCTTC. Residues: CASSQAGHNEQFF. The J gene is TRBJ2-1, the V gene TRBV4-1; no definite D call. Deletions cut 1 base from V and 5 bases from J, with 6 bases between. The CDR3 covers 13 residues. CDR1 and CDR2 (germline): MGHRA, YSYEKL.